Sequencing of this T cell receptor (beta chain) was carried out in a study of tumor-infiltrating lymphocytes in localized non-small cell lung cancer. Study observations and caveats: T-cell fraction did not differ between immunotypes IM1 and IM2. TCR sequencing covered a subset of patients with enough tissue.

The data were produced by immunoSEQ multiplex PCR, yet TCRdb's version contains in-frame clones alone and is incomplete. The sample holds fewer than 20,000 clones, around 85% seen once. Germline loops: CDR1 MNHNY, CDR2 SVGAGI (reference sequence). The CDR3 is made up of 16 amino acids. The V end was cut by 0 bases, the J end by 4 bases, with 13 bases between. In its sample, this clone was seen a few times. Its antigen is still unknown. The chain recombines TRBV6-6 with TRBJ1-3; D is uncertain. The sample comprised lung tumor tissue. This sequence was found in a human donor with non-small cell lung cancer. The chain's CDR3 is CASSYSISPKGNTIYF. The CDR3 DNA is TGTGCCAGCAGTTACTCGATATCGCCGAAGGGAAACACCATATATTTT.